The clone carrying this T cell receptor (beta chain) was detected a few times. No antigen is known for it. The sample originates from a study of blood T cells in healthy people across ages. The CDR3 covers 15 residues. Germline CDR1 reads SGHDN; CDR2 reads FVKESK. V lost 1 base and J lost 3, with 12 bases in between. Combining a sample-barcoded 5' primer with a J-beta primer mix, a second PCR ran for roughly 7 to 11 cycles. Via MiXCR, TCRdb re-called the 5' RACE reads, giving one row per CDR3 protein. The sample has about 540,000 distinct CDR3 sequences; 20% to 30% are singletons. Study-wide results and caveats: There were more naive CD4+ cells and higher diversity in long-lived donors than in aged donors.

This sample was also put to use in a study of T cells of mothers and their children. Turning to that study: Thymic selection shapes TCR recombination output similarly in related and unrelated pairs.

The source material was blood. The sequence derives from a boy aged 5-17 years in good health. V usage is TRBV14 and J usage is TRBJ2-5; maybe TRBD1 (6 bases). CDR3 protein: CASSQVKAGEETQYF. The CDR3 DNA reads TGTGCCAGCAGCCAAGTGAAGGCAGGGGAAGAGACCCAGTACTTC.